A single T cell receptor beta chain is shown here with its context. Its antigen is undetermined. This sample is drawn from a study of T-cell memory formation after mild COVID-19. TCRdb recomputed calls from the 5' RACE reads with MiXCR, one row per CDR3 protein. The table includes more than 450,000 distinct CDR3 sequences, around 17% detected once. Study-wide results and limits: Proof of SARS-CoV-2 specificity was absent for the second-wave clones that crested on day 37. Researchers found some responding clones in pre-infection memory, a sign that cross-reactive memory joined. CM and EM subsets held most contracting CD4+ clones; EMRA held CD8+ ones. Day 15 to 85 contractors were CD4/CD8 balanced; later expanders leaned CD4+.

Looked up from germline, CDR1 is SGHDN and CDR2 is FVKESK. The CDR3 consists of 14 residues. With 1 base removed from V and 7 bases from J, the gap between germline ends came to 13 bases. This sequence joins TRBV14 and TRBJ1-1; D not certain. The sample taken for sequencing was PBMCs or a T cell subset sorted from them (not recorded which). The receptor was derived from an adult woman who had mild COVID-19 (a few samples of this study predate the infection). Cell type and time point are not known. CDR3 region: CASSQGTGIYEAFF. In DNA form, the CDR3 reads TGTGCCAGCAGCCAAGGAACCGGGATTTATGAAGCTTTCTTT. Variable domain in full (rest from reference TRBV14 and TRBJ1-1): EAGVTQFPSHSVIEKGQTVTLRCDPISGHDNLYWYRRVMGKEIKFLLHFVKESKQDESGMPNNRFLAERTGGTYSTLKVQPAELEDSGVYFCASSQGTGIYEAFFGQGTRLTVV.